The entry that follows covers one TCR beta chain sequence. Other nucleotide sequences in the sample specify the same CDR3. Original processing notes: It was from reference gene primer amplification that nucleated cell counts were estimated. TCRdb's copy holds only in-frame clones and misses some; the assay was immunoSEQ multiplex PCR. V, J and clone size were drawn from that table, and D and trimming were deduced from the DNA. There are roughly 130,000 clones in the sample; approximately 84% occur only once, and less than 15% lies in the top ten. These data are taken from a study of blood T cell repertoires in COVID-19. Background on the study: Donors in the United States, Italy and Spain gave samples during acute or convalescent COVID-19. T cells, B-cell-depleted T cells, or PBMCs provided the cDNA or gDNA that served as material.

Germline V gene lookup returns CDR1 SGHRS and CDR2 YFSETQ. V was clipped by 3 bases and J by 3 bases, with 12 bases between them. The CDR3 covers 14 residues. This TCR derives from an older woman with acute or convalescent COVID-19. The rearrangement joins TRBV5-1 to TRBJ1-1, with D perhaps TRBD1 (5 bases). The material sequenced was peripheral blood. The CDR3 region has the DNA TGCGCCAGCAGCTCGGGGGTTGGGGACACTGAAGCTTTCTTT. Its protein is CASSSGVGDTEAFF. Full variable domain (outside the CDR3, taken from reference TRBV5-1 and TRBJ1-1): KAGVTQTPRYLIKTRGQQVTLSCSPISGHRSVSWYQQTPGQGLQFLFEYFSETQRNKGNFPGRFSGRQFSNSRSEMNVSTLELGDSALYLCASSSGVGDTEAFFGQGTRLTVV.